The clone carrying this T cell receptor beta chain occurred once. The sample originates from a study of blood T cell repertoires in COVID-19. As for the study in general: Donors in the United States, Italy and Spain gave samples during acute or convalescent COVID-19. Nucleic acid was either cDNA or gDNA, and it came from T cells, B-cell-depleted T cells, or PBMCs.

Authors' processing steps: Estimates of nucleated cell counts were drawn from the amplification of reference gene primers. Sequencing was performed with immunoSEQ multiplex PCR; in TCRdb, only in-frame clones are kept and a portion is missing. V and J calls plus clone size are reproduced from that table; the DNA served to infer D and trimming. The sample carries 200,000 to 250,000 clones, 88% recorded once. Sequencing used peripheral blood. This receptor was identified in a man aged 18-30 years with active or convalescent COVID-19.

The CDR3 protein is CAWRRDRDYGYTF. CDR3 in DNA: TGTGCCTGGAGGCGGGACAGGGACTATGGCTACACCTTC. The chain joins TRBV30 to TRBJ1-2, with TRBD1 matching 9 bases. CDR1 GTSNPN and CDR2 SVGIG come from the germline V gene (reference sequence). V trimming: 3 bases; J trimming: 3 bases; junction bases outside the gene matches: 2. The CDR3 consists of 13 residues. The variable domain in full, completed from reference TRBV30 and TRBJ1-2, reads SQTIHQWPATLVQPVGSPLSLECTVEGTSNPNLYWYRQAAGRGLQLLFYSVGIGQISSEVPQNLSASRPQDRQFILSSKKLLLSDSGFYLCAWRRDRDYGYTFGSGTRLTVV.